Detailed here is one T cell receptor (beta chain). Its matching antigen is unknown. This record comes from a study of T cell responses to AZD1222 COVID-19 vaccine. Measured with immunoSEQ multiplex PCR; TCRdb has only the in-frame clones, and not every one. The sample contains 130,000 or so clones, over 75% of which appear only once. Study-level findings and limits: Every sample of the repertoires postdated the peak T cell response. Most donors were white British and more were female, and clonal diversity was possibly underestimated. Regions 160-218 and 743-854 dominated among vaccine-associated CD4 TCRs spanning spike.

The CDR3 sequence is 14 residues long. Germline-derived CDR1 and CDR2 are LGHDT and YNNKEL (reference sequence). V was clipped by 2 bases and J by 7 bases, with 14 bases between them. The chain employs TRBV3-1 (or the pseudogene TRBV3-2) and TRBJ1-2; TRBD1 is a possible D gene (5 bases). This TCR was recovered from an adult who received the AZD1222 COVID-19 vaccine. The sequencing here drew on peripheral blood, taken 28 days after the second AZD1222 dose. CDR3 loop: CASSQHGSRGGYTF. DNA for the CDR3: TGTGCCAGCAGCCAACACGGGTCAAGGGGTGGCTACACCTTC.